This TCR beta chain was sequenced in a study of T cells in Graves' hyperthyroidism and ophthalmopathy. For the study at large: Peripheral blood was taken when the disease was first diagnosed, before any treatment began.

Authors of the study amplified TCR beta CDR3 regions from RNA transcripts. A set of HTBI primers served as the primers for a first-round RT-PCR of the TCR CDR3. TCRdb itself ran the multiplex PCR reads through MiXCR, one entry per CDR3 protein. The sample holds a few hundred thousand distinct CDR3 sequences; roughly 25% are singletons and the top ten take around four fifths. This clonotype has just a few counts. Its target is not known. Germline values: CDR1 ENHRY, CDR2 SYGVKD. The ends lost 1 base at V and 0 bases at J; junction bases unmatched: 8. The CDR3 length is 19 residues. Study observations and caveats: In blood, most of the thyroid clonotypes expanded above 0.001 were also present.

Subjects aged 18 to 65 presented with newly diagnosed hyperthyroidism of less than 2 months' duration. Orbital computed tomography and thyroid ultrasound, together with serum TRAb and thyroxine and clinical symptoms, were used for diagnoses. This clonotype was obtained from a man aged 50 or older with Graves' hyperthyroidism. Sequenced input: blood. V is TRBV10-3 and J is TRBJ2-6, with 8 bases matching TRBD1. The CDR3 reads CAISELWTGISSGANVLTF. The DNA of the CDR3 is TGTGCCATCAGTGAGTTGTGGACAGGGATTTCCTCTGGGGCCAACGTCCTGACTTTC.